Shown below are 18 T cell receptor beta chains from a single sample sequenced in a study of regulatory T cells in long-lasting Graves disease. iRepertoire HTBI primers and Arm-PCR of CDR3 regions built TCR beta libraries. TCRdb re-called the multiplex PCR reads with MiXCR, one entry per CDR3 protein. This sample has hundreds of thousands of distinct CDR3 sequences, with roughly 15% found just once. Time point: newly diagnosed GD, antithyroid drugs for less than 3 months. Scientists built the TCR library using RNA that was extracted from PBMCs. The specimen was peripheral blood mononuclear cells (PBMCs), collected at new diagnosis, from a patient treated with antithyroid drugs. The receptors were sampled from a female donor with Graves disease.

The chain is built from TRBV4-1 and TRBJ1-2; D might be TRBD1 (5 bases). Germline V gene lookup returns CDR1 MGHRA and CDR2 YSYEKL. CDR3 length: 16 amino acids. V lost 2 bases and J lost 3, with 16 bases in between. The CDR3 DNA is TGCGCCAGCAGCCAACCGTGGCGGCAGGGACACTATGGCTACACCTTC. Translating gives CASSQPWRQGHYGYTF.

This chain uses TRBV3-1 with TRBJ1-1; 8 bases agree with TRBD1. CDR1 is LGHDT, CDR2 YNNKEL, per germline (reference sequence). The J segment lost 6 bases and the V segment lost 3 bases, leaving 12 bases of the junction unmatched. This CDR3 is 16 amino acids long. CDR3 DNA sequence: TGTGCCAGCAGCCACTCAGACAGGGGTCGTTCCTCTGAAGCTTTCTTT. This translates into CASSHSDRGRSSEAFF.

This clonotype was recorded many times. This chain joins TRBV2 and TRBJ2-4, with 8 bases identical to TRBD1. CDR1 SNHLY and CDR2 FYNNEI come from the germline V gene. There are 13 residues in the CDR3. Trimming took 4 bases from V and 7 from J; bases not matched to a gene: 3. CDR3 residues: CASSGTGSNIQYF. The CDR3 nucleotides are TGTGCCAGCAGTGGGACAGGGTCGAACATTCAGTACTTC.

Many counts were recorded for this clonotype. The CDR3, as DNA: TGCAGTGCTACCGGGACAGGGAGCTCCTATAATTCACCCCTCCACTTT. Residues: CSATGTGSSYNSPLHF. The chain has TRBV20-1 and TRBJ1-6, with TRBD1 identical over 9 bases. The CDR3 consists of 16 residues. Trimming removed 4 bases from V and 0 bases from J; junction bases left unmatched: 4. Germline V gene lookup returns CDR1 DFQATT and CDR2 SNEGSKA (reference sequence).

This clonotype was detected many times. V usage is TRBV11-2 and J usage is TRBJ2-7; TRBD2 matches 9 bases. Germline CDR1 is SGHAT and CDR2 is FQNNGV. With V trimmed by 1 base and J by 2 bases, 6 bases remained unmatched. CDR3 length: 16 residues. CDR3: CASSLANSGGPYEQYF. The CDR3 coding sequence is TGTGCCAGCAGCTTAGCTAATAGCGGGGGCCCCTACGAGCAGTACTTC.

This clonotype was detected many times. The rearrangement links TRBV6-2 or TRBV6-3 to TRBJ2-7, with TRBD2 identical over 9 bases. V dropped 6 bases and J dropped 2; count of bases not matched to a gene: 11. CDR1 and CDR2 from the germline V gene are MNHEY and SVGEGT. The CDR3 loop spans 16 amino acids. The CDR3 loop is CASSSLAGEIPYEQYF. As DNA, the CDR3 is TGTGCCAGCAGCTCATTAGCGGGAGAGATCCCCTACGAGCAGTACTTC.

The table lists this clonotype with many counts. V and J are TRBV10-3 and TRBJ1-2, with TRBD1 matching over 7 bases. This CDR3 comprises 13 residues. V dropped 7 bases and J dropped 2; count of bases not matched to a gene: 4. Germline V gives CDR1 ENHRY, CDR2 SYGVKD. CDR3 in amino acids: CAITPTGNYGYTF. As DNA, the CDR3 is TGTGCCATCACCCCGACAGGGAACTATGGCTACACCTTC.

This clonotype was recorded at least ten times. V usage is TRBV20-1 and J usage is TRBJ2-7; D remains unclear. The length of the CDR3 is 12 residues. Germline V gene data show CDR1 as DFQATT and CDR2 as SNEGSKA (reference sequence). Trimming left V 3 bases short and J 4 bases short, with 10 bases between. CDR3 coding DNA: TGCAGTGCTAGGGGCGGTGGGTACGAGCAGTACTTC. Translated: CSARGGGYEQYF.

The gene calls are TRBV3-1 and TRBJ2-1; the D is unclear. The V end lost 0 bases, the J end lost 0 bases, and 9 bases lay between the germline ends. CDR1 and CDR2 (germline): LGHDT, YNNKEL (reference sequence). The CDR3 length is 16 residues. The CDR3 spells CASSQEIKPSYNEQFF. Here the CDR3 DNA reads TGTGCCAGCAGCCAAGAGATAAAGCCCTCCTACAATGAGCAGTTCTTC.

The CDR3 loop is CASSYMSSQPQHF. CDR3 bases: TGTGCCAGCAGTTATATGTCGAGTCAGCCCCAGCATTTT. The chain joins TRBV7-2 to TRBJ1-5, with D hard to call. Between the trimmed V and J ends, which lost 6 bases and 6 bases, there was a span of 12 bases. Germline V gene lookup returns CDR1 SGHTA and CDR2 FQGNSA. The CDR3 has 13 residues.

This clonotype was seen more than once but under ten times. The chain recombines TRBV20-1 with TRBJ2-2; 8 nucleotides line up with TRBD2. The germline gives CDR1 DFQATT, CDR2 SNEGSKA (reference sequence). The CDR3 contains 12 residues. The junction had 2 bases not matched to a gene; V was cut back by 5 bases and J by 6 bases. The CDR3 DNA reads TGCAGTGCTGCGCGGGGGGCCGGGGAGCTGTTTTTT. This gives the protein CSAARGAGELFF.

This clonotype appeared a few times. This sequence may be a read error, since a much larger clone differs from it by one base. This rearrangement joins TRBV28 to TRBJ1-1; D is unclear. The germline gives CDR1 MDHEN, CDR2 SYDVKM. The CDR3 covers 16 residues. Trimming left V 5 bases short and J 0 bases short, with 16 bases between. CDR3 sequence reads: CASSRAPTLMNTEAFF. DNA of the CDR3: TGTGCCAGCAGTCGGGCTCCGACGCTGATGAACACTGAAGCTTTCTTT.

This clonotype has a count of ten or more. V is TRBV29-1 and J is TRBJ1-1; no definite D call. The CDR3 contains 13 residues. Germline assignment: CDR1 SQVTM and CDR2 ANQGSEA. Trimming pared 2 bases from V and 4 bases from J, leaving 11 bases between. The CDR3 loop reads CSVESGQLTEAFF. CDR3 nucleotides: TGCAGCGTTGAATCAGGTCAGCTCACTGAAGCTTTCTTT.

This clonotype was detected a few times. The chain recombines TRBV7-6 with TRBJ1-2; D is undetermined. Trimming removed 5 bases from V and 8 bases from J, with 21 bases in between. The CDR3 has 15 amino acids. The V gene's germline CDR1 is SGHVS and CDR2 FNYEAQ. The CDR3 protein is CASSRRGEDPLGYTF. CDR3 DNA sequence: TGTGCCAGCAGCCGCCGAGGAGAGGACCCGTTGGGCTACACCTTC.

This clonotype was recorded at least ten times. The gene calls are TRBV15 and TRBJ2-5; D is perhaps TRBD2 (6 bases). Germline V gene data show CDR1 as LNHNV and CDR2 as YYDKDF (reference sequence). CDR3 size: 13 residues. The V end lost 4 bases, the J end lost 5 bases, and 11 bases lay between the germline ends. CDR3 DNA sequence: TGTGCCACCAGCATGGGGGGTCGGGAGACCCAGTACTTC. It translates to CATSMGGRETQYF.

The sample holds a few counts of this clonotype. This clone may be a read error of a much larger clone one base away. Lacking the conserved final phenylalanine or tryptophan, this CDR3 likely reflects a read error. The CDR3 coding sequence is TGCAGTGCCGACCCCCCCAGGGTCTCAGAACGTTACAATGAGCAGTTCCTC. It is translated as CSADPPRVSERYNEQFL. The chain couples TRBV20-1 to TRBJ2-5; the D gene is possibly TRBD1 (5 bases). The J call is doubtful: the DNA matches TRBJ2-1 better. Germline V gene lookup returns CDR1 DFQATT and CDR2 SNEGSKA (reference sequence). The CDR3 consists of 17 residues.

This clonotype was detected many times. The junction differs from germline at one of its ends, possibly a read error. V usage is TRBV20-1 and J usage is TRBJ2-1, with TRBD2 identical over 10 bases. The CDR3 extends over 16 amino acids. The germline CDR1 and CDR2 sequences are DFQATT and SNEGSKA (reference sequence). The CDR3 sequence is CSAIMASGRPYNEQFF. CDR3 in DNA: TGCAGTGCTATTATGGCTAGCGGGAGACCCTACAACGAGCAGTTCTTC.

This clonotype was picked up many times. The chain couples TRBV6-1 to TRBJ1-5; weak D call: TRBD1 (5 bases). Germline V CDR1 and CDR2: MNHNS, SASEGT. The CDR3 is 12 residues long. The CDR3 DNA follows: TGTGCAGCCTCGGGGACTAATCAGCCCCAGCATTTT. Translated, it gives CAASGTNQPQHF.